This TCR beta chain originates from a study of blood T cell repertoires in COVID-19. Profiled with immunoSEQ multiplex PCR; TCRdb holds only in-frame clones, not every one. Of tens of thousands of clones detected, approximately 84% appear once; the ten largest clones hold around 15%. V shed 5 bases, J shed 7 bases, and the junction held 5 bases outside the gene matches. CDR3 length equals 12 residues. CDR1 and CDR2 (germline): SGHVS, FQNEAQ. The sequence came from an older man with acute or convalescent COVID-19. V is TRBV7-8 and J is TRBJ2-7; 7 bases fit TRBD1. Sequencing used peripheral blood. CDR3 bases: TGTGCCAGCAGCCAGGCAGGGGGAGAGCAGTACTTC. Translated: CASSQAGGEQYF.